The T cell receptor beta chain under discussion was sequenced for a study of glioma-infiltrating T cells. The iRepertoire nested amplicon-rescue multiplex PCR amplified TCR alpha and beta CDR3s from RNA. Each CDR3 protein gets one entry after TCRdb re-called the multiplex PCR reads with MiXCR. This table has about 180,000 distinct CDR3 sequences, around 40% appearing once. This clonotype came up once. V was pared by 0 bases and J by 6 bases, with 18 bases between. Germline CDR1 SGHDN, CDR2 FVKESK. This CDR3 spans 17 amino acids. Sequencing was done on a sample of glioma tissue, nonneoplastic brain tissue, or PBMCs (not recorded which). The origin of this receptor is a human donor with low-grade glioma or glioblastoma, undergoing nonglioma brain surgery, or in good health (not recorded which). The V call is TRBV14, the J call TRBJ2-1, with TRBD1 as a possible D gene (5 bases). CDR3 nucleotide sequence: TGTGCCAGCAGCCAAGAAGGGGCTAGGACGACAAGCAATGAGCAGTTCTTC. Protein product: CASSQEGARTTSNEQFF.